This T cell receptor beta chain was sequenced in a study of identical twins. Ten or more counts support this clonotype. One entry per CDR3 protein results from TCRdb running MiXCR on the 5' RACE reads. This repertoire shows just under 650,000 distinct CDR3 sequences, 7.1% found once; its top ten account for 1.6%. The V gene lost 7 bases and the J gene lost 7 bases, with 14 bases spanning the gap. There are 13 residues in the CDR3. CDR1 is MDHEN, CDR2 SYDVKM, per germline. These data also formed part of another study, on yellow fever vaccine responses in identical twins.

The rearrangement links TRBV28 to TRBJ1-5, with TRBD1 as a possible D gene (6 bases). This clonotype was obtained from a young woman in good health. The specimen was PBMCs. CDR3: CASTPPGGQPQHF. As DNA, the CDR3 is TGTGCCAGCACCCCGCCCGGGGGCCAGCCCCAGCATTTT.